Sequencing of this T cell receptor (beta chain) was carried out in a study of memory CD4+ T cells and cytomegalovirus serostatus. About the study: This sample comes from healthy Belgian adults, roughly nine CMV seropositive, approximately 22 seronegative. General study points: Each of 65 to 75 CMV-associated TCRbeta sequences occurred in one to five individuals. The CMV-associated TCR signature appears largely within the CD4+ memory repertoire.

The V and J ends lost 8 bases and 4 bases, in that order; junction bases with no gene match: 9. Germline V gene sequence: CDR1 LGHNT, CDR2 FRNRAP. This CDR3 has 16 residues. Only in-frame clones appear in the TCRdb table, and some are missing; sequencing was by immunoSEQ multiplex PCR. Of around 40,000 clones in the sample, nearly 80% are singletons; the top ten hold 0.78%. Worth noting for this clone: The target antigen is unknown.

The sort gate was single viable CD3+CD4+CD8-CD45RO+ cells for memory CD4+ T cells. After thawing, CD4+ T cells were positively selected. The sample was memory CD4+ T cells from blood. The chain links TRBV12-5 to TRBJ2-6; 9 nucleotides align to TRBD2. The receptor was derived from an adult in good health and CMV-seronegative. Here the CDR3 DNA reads TGTGCTAGTTGGCGGGAGGGGGCATCCGGGGCCAACGTCCTGACTTTC. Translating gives CASWREGASGANVLTF. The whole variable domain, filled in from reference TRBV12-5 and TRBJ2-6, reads DARVTQTPRHKVTEMGQEVTMRCQPILGHNTVFWYRQTMMQGLELLAYFRNRAPLDDSGMPKDRFSAEMPDATLATLKIQPSEPRDSAVYFCASWREGASGANVLTFGAGSRLTVL.